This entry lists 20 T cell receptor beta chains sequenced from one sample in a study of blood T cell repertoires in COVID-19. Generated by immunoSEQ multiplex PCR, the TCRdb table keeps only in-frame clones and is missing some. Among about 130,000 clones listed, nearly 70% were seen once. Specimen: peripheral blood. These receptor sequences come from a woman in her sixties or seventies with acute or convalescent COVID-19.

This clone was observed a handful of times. CDR3 region: CASSRDRVYGYTF. In nucleotides, the CDR3 is TGCGCCAGCAGCCGGGACAGGGTCTATGGCTACACCTTC. This chain joins TRBV5-1 and TRBJ1-2, with TRBD1 matching 9 bases. The CDR3 runs to 13 residues. V shed 4 bases, J shed 4 bases, and the junction held 2 bases outside the gene matches. CDR1 and CDR2 from the germline V gene are SGHRS and YFSETQ. Using reference TRBV5-1 and TRBJ1-2 for the parts outside the CDR3, the full variable domain is KAGVTQTPRYLIKTRGQQVTLSCSPISGHRSVSWYQQTPGQGLQFLFEYFSETQRNKGNFPGRFSGRQFSNSRSEMNVSTLELGDSALYLCASSRDRVYGYTFGSGTRLTVV.

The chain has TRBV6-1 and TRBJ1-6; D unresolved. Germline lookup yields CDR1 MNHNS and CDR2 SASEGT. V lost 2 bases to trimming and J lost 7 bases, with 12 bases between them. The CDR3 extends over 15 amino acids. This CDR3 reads CASSERGEWNSPLHF. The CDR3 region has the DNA TGTGCCAGCAGTGAACGCGGGGAATGGAATTCACCCCTCCACTTT.

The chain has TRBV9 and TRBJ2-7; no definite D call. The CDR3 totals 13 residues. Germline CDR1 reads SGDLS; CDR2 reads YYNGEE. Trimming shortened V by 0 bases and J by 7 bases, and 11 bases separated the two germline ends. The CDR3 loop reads CASSVGLTREQYF. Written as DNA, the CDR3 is TGTGCCAGCAGCGTAGGCCTTACCAGAGAGCAGTACTTC.

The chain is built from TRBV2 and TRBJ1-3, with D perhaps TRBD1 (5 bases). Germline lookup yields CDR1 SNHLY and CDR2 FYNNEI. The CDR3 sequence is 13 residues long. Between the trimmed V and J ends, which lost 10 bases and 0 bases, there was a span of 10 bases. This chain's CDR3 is CANQGPSGNTIYF. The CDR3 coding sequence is TGTGCCAATCAGGGCCCCTCTGGAAACACCATATATTTT.

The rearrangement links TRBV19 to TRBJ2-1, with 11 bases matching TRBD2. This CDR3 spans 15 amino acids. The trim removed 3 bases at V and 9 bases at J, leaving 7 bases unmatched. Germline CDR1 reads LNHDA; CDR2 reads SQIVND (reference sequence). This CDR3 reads CASSILAGGSSEQFF. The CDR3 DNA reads TGTGCCAGTAGTATTCTAGCGGGAGGTTCCAGTGAGCAGTTCTTC.

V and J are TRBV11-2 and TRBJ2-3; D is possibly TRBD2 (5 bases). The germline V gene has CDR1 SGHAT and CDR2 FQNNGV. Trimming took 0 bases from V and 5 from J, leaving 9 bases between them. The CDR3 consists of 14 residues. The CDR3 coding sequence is TGTGCCAGCAGCTTAGAACTAGTCGGAGATACGCAGTATTTT. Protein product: CASSLELVGDTQYF.

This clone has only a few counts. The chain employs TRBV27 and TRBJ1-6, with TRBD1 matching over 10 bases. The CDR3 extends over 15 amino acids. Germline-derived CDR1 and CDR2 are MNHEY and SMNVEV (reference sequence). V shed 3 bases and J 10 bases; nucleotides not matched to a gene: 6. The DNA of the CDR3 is TGTGCCAGCAGTTTCTTTGGGACAGGGGAATCACCCCTCCACTTT. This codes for CASSFFGTGESPLHF.

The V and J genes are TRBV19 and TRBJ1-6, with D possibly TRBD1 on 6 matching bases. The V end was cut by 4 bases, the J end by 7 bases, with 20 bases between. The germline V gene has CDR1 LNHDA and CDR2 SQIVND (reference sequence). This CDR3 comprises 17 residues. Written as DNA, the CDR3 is TGTGCCAGTAGTAACCACAGGGTTGGGATTTGGAATTCACCCCTCCACTTT. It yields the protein CASSNHRVGIWNSPLHF.

The CDR3 is CAWSTRDTQYF. CDR3 nucleotide sequence: TGTGCCTGGAGTACGCGAGATACGCAGTATTTT. The rearrangement links TRBV30 to TRBJ2-3; the D is unclear. Between the trimmed V and J ends, which lost 2 bases and 5 bases, there was a span of 5 bases. The V gene's germline CDR1 is GTSNPN and CDR2 SVGIG (reference sequence). This CDR3 spans 11 amino acids. Looking up the rest from reference TRBV30 and TRBJ2-3 gives the full variable domain: SQTIHQWPATLVQPVGSPLSLECTVEGTSNPNLYWYRQAAGRGLQLLFYSVGIGQISSEVPQNLSASRPQDRQFILSSKKLLLSDSGFYLCAWSTRDTQYFGPGTRLTVL.

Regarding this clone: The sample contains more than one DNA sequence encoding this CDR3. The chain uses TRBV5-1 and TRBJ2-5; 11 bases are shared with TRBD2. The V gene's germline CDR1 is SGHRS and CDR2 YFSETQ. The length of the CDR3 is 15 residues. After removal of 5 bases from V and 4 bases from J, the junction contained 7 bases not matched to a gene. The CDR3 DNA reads TGCGCCAGCAGACTTAGCGGGGGGGCCAGAGAGACCCAGTACTTC. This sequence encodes CASRLSGGARETQYF.

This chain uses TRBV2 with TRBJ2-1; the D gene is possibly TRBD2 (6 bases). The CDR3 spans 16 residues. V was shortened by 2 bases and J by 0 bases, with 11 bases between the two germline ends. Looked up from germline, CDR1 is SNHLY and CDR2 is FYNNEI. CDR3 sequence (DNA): TGTGCCAGCAGTGAAATGGGGGGTCCCTCCTACAATGAGCAGTTCTTC. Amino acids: CASSEMGGPSYNEQFF.

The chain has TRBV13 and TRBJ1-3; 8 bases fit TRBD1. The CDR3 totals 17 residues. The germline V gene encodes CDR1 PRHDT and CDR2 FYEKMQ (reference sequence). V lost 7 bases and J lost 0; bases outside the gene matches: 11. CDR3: CASNQWGQAHSGNTIYF. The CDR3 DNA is TGTGCCAGCAACCAATGGGGACAGGCCCACTCTGGAAACACCATATATTTT.

In nucleotides, the CDR3 is TGCGCCAGCAGCTTGGAAGCGGCGCGCACAGATACGCAGTATTTT. It specifies CASSLEAARTDTQYF. The chain couples TRBV5-1 to TRBJ2-3; possibly TRBD2 for D (5 bases). V shed 0 bases and J shed 1 base, with 9 bases lying between them. The length of the CDR3 is 15 residues. Germline V gives CDR1 SGHRS, CDR2 YFSETQ. Full variable domain (missing parts from reference TRBV5-1 and TRBJ2-3): KAGVTQTPRYLIKTRGQQVTLSCSPISGHRSVSWYQQTPGQGLQFLFEYFSETQRNKGNFPGRFSGRQFSNSRSEMNVSTLELGDSALYLCASSLEAARTDTQYFGPGTRLTVL.

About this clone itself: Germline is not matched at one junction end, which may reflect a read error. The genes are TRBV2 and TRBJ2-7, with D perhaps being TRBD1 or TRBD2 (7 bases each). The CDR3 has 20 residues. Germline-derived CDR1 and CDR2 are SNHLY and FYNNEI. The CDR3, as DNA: TGTGCCCGCAGGGGGGGCGGGGGCCCCGGGGGCTCTTCGGTGCGGAACGGGCAGTACTTC. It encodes CARRGGGGPGGSSVRNGQYF.

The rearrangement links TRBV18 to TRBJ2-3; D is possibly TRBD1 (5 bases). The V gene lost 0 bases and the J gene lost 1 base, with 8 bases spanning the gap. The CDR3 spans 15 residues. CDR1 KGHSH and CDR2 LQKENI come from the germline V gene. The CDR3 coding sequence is TGTGCCAGCTCACCACCTTCACAGGGCACAGATACGCAGTATTTT. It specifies CASSPPSQGTDTQYF.

The CDR3 loop is CASSVGRGQGGEKLFF. The DNA of the CDR3 is TGTGCCAGCAGCGTAGGTCGGGGACAGGGCGGCGAAAAACTGTTTTTT. V and J are TRBV9 and TRBJ1-4, with 9 bases fitting TRBD1. Germline V gene lookup returns CDR1 SGDLS and CDR2 YYNGEE. The V and J ends lost 0 bases and 8 bases, in that order; junction bases with no gene match: 8. This CDR3 region has 16 residues.

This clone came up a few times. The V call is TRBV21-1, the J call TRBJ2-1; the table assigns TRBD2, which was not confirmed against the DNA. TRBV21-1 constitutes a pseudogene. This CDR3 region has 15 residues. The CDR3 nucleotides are TGTGCCAGCAGCAAAGCGCGCGCACTAGGCAATGAGCAGTTCTTC. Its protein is CASSKARALGNEQFF.

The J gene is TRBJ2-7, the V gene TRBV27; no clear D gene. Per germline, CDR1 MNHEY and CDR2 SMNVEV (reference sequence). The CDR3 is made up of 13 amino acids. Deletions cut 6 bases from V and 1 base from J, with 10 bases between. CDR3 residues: CASRPTLSYEQYF. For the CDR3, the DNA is TGTGCCAGCAGACCGACACTTTCCTACGAGCAGTACTTC.

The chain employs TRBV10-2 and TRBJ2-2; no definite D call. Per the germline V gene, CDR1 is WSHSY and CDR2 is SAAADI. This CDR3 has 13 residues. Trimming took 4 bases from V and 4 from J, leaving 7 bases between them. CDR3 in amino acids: CASSVLLTGELFF. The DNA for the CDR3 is TGCGCCAGCAGTGTACTTCTCACCGGGGAGCTGTTTTTT.

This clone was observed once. CDR3 nucleotides: TGTGCCTGGAGTGTAGGCAGGGATGGCTACACCTTC. Translating it yields CAWSVGRDGYTF. The chain combines TRBV30 with TRBJ1-2; maybe TRBD1 (5 bases). Germline CDR1 GTSNPN, CDR2 SVGIG (reference sequence). The V end lost 0 bases, the J end lost 6 bases, and 8 bases lay between the germline ends. The CDR3 is 12 residues long.